This TCR beta chain was captured in a study of shared clonotypes between healthy human individuals. Overall study: Aged between 18 and 49, the donors were a couple of women and a few men.

Findings and caveats of the study: What naive subsets generally showed was a larger estimated richness than memory subsets showed. The study found 4.5% to 6% of naive CD4 clonotypes shared across a few donors.

This CDR3 is built from 13 residues. Germline CDR1 and CDR2: SGHAT and FQNNGV. V was shortened by 5 bases and J by 4 bases, with 12 bases between the two germline ends. With regard to this clone: The antigen is not known. Other DNA sequences in the same sample also yield this CDR3.

Profiled with immunoSEQ multiplex PCR; TCRdb holds only in-frame clones, not every one. In the table there are some 2,000,000 clones, about 95% of which are singletons. Only CD45RO-negative cells positively selected for CCR7 counted as naive CD8 cells, so terminally differentiated effector memory CD45RA+ cells were excluded. The chain links TRBV11-2 to TRBJ2-7; a possible D gene is TRBD2 (6 bases). The sequence was collected from a man between 18 and 35 years old in good health. The sequenced sample consisted of naive CD8+ T cells sorted from blood. Here the CDR3 reads CASSPTLAYEQYF. Here the CDR3 DNA reads TGTGCCAGCAGCCCCACCCTAGCGTACGAGCAGTACTTC.